Below are 27 T cell receptor beta chains sequenced from a single sample in a study of T cells in localized non-small cell lung cancer. The protocol was immunoSEQ multiplex PCR, while the TCRdb copy is restricted to in-frame clones and leaves out a portion. The sample shows over 25,000 clones, 90% to 95% of them seen only once. The sequencing used PBMCs, collected before any cancer treatment. These receptors were taken from a man between 40 and 70 years old with stage II lung adenocarcinoma.

J is TRBJ2-6 and V is TRBV5-1; D not resolved. The CDR3 totals 16 residues. Trimming pared 4 bases from V and 0 bases from J, leaving 11 bases between. CDR1 SGHRS and CDR2 YFSETQ come from the germline V gene. The CDR3 sequence is CASSPRVHSGANVLTF. Here the CDR3 DNA reads TGCGCCAGCAGCCCACGGGTTCACTCTGGGGCCAACGTCCTGACTTTC.

The gene calls are TRBV19 and TRBJ1-4, with D possibly being TRBD1 (5 bases). Trimming took off 7 bases at V and 8 bases at J, with 14 bases between the two ends. This CDR3 spans 13 amino acids. The germline V gene encodes CDR1 LNHDA and CDR2 SQIVND (reference sequence). The chain's CDR3 is CASNMDTGEKLFF. The CDR3 nucleotides are TGTGCCAGTAATATGGACACGGGCGAAAAACTGTTTTTT.

This chain uses TRBV7-9 with TRBJ2-5; 7 bases agree with TRBD1. CDR1 is SEHNR and CDR2 is FQNEAQ in the germline V gene (reference sequence). The CDR3 is made up of 18 amino acids. Trimming at V came to 4 bases and at J to 3 bases, leaving 17 bases not matched to a gene. DNA for the CDR3: TGTGCCAGCAGCTGGGACAGATACGAACGCACGTCGAAAGAGACCCAGTACTTC. Its protein is CASSWDRYERTSKETQYF.

The chain is built from TRBV28 and TRBJ1-1; D gene ambiguous. V gave up 3 bases and J gave up 8 bases, with 10 bases separating them. This CDR3 is built from 12 residues. The germline V gene encodes CDR1 MDHEN and CDR2 SYDVKM. CDR3 nucleotides: TGTGCCAGCAGTTTGGAGGGAATGGAAGCTTTCTTT. Translated, it gives CASSLEGMEAFF.

The gene calls are TRBV10-2 and TRBJ1-2; the D gene is possibly TRBD1 (6 bases). Per germline, CDR1 WSHSY and CDR2 SAAADI. The length of the CDR3 is 16 residues. V lost 3 bases, J lost 2 bases, and 16 bases lay in between. The CDR3 DNA is TGCGCCAGCAGTGATCAGAGGGGGGGGCCCAACTATGGCTACACCTTC. Translation gives CASSDQRGGPNYGYTF.

J is TRBJ1-1 and V is TRBV14; D not certain. CDR1 is SGHDN and CDR2 is FVKESK in the germline V gene. The CDR3 totals 13 residues. Trimming pared 2 bases from V and 4 bases from J, leaving 8 bases between. CDR3 in DNA: TGTGCCAGCAGCCAATGGGTTTCCACTGAAGCTTTCTTT. Protein: CASSQWVSTEAFF.

The rearrangement joins TRBV2 to TRBJ1-5; D ambiguous. Per germline, CDR1 SNHLY and CDR2 FYNNEI. The CDR3 length is 16 residues. Trimming left V 6 bases short and J 0 bases short, with 15 bases between. The CDR3: CASSPNLSRSNQPQHF. CDR3 DNA: TGTGCCAGCAGCCCCAATCTTTCTCGTAGCAATCAGCCCCAGCATTTT.

The V and J genes are TRBV9 and TRBJ2-1, with TRBD2 matching over 12 bases. The CDR3 is 16 residues long. CDR1 and CDR2 from the germline V gene are SGDLS and YYNGEE. Unmatched junction bases numbered 6, after V lost 0 bases and J lost 8 bases. CDR3 loop: CASSVGTSGMGDEQFF. The CDR3 nucleotides are TGTGCCAGCAGCGTAGGGACTAGCGGGATGGGGGATGAGCAGTTCTTC.

V and J are TRBV28 and TRBJ2-7; 7 bases fit TRBD1. Germline loops: CDR1 MDHEN, CDR2 SYDVKM. CDR3 length: 15 amino acids. V dropped 7 bases and J dropped 2; count of bases not matched to a gene: 11. The CDR3 sequence is CASTLQPGQTYEQYF. In nucleotides, the CDR3 is TGTGCCAGCACCCTACAACCGGGACAGACCTACGAGCAGTACTTC.

The V call is TRBV7-9, the J call TRBJ2-5; D ambiguous. The CDR3 length is 14 residues. Germline V lookup: CDR1 SEHNR, CDR2 FQNEAQ (reference sequence). Trimming left V 1 base short and J 0 bases short, with 6 bases between. Written as DNA, the CDR3 is TGTGCCAGCAGCTTAGGTCCAAACCAAGAGACCCAGTACTTC. Protein sequence: CASSLGPNQETQYF.

Only one count was recorded for this clone. The chain carries TRBV11-3 and TRBJ2-7; 8 bases match TRBD2. Germline CDR1 is SGHNT and CDR2 is YENEEA. The CDR3 spans 15 residues. The trim removed 4 bases at V and 3 bases at J, leaving 8 bases unmatched. CDR3 sequence: CASSSLPAGVYEQYF. In DNA form, the CDR3 reads TGTGCCAGCAGCTCCCTCCCAGCGGGAGTCTACGAGCAGTACTTC. The full variable domain, completed using reference TRBV11-3 and TRBJ2-7, is EAGVVQSPRYKIIEKKQPVAFWCNPISGHNTLYWYLQNLGQGPELLIRYENEEAVDDSQLPKDRFSAERLKGVDSTLKIQPAELGDSAVYLCASSSLPAGVYEQYFGPGTRLTVT.

The genes are TRBV11-1 and TRBJ1-1; TRBD1 aligns across 9 bases. Germline CDR1 is SGHAT and CDR2 is FQDESV (reference sequence). J was trimmed by 4 bases and V by 5 bases; bases with no gene match: 14. The CDR3 is 17 amino acids. The CDR3 DNA sequence: TGTGCCAGCAGCCCGTACAAGACCCTGACAGGGGGCACTGAAGCTTTCTTT. It yields the protein CASSPYKTLTGGTEAFF.

The V and J genes are TRBV28 and TRBJ2-3, with D possibly TRBD1 on 5 matching bases. The CDR3 covers 15 residues. The germline V gene has CDR1 MDHEN and CDR2 SYDVKM. V lost 7 bases to trimming and J lost 6 bases, with 20 bases between them. The CDR3 bases are TGTGCCAGCACTGCGGAAAGGGGCTCCCGGGATACGCAGTATTTT. This codes for CASTAERGSRDTQYF. Using reference TRBV28 and TRBJ2-3 for the parts outside the CDR3, the full variable domain is DVKVTQSSRYLVKRTGEKVFLECVQDMDHENMFWYRQDPGLGLRLIYFSYDVKMKEKGDIPEGYSVSREKKERFSLILESASTNQTSMYLCASTAERGSRDTQYFGPGTRLTVL.

J is TRBJ2-1 and V is TRBV28; D possibly corresponds to TRBD2 (5 bases). There are 11 residues in the CDR3. CDR1 is MDHEN, CDR2 SYDVKM, per germline. V dropped 5 bases and J dropped 7 bases, with 6 bases sitting between them. CDR3 nucleotide sequence: TGTGCCAGCAGTCTAGCAAATGAGCAGTTCTTC. Encoded protein: CASSLANEQFF.

The CDR3 spells CASSDPNSGNYGYTF. In DNA, the CDR3 is TGTGCCAGCAGTGATCCTAACTCGGGAAACTATGGCTACACCTTC. The chain recombines TRBV28 with TRBJ1-2; D call uncertain. Per the germline V gene, CDR1 is MDHEN and CDR2 is SYDVKM. The V gene lost 5 bases and the J gene lost 2 bases, with 15 bases spanning the gap. This CDR3 has 15 residues.

This rearrangement joins TRBV7-2 to TRBJ2-7; 8 bases agree with TRBD2. The germline V gene encodes CDR1 SGHTA and CDR2 FQGNSA. CDR3 length equals 17 residues. Trimming took 7 bases from V and 1 from J; bases not matched to a gene: 15. CDR3 nucleotide sequence: TGTGCCAGCACCCTCACTGACCCCGGGGGGGGATCCTACGAGCAGTACTTC. It is translated as CASTLTDPGGGSYEQYF.

The CDR3 protein is CASSFGTSRAQTQYF. The CDR3 DNA sequence: TGTGCCAGCAGCTTCGGGACTAGCCGGGCTCAGACCCAGTACTTC. V usage is TRBV5-6 and J usage is TRBJ2-5; TRBD2 agrees at 9 bases. J lost 6 bases, V lost 2 bases, and 8 bases had no gene match. This CDR3 is built from 15 residues. Germline V gene lookup returns CDR1 SGHDT and CDR2 YYEEEE. Filled out from reference TRBV5-6 and TRBJ2-5, the complete variable domain reads DAGVTQSPTHLIKTRGQQVTLRCSPKSGHDTVSWYQQALGQGPQFIFQYYEEEERQRGNFPDRFSGHQFPNYSSELNVNALLLGDSALYLCASSFGTSRAQTQYFGPGTRLLVL.

V and J are TRBV14 and TRBJ1-2; 7 bases match TRBD1. Germline V gene data show CDR1 as SGHDN and CDR2 as FVKESK. Trimming took 2 bases from V and 0 from J; bases not matched to a gene: 6. The CDR3 runs 16 residues. CDR3 in amino acids: CASSQPRDRTNYGYTF. The CDR3 bases are TGTGCCAGCAGCCAACCCCGGGACAGAACTAACTATGGCTACACCTTC.

The chain has TRBV27 and TRBJ1-1; unclear D gene. Trimming removed 5 bases from V and 1 base from J, with 11 bases in between. This CDR3 has 14 residues. CDR1 and CDR2 from the germline V gene are MNHEY and SMNVEV (reference sequence). The chain's CDR3 is CASSLDWANTEAFF. CDR3 coding DNA: TGTGCCAGCAGTCTCGACTGGGCGAACACTGAAGCTTTCTTT.

The chain links TRBV7-2 to TRBJ2-3; 14 nucleotides agree with TRBD2. Germline trimming cut 5 bases from V and 3 bases from J; bases unmatched to any gene: 10. The CDR3 spans 18 residues. Germline loops: CDR1 SGHTA, CDR2 FQGNSA. DNA of the CDR3: TGTGCCAGCAGCCCGTCCGGGACTAGCGGGAGTCGGACAGATACGCAGTATTTT. It codes for CASSPSGTSGSRTDTQYF.

The chain is built from TRBV28 and TRBJ2-7; TRBD1 agrees at 7 bases. CDR3 length: 13 amino acids. Germline loops: CDR1 MDHEN, CDR2 SYDVKM. V trimming: 5 bases; J trimming: 2 bases; junction bases outside the gene matches: 3. The CDR3 protein is CASSPGQPYEQYF. The CDR3 DNA follows: TGTGCCAGCAGTCCGGGACAGCCCTACGAGCAGTACTTC.

The genes are TRBV30 and TRBJ1-1; tentatively, D is TRBD1 (5 bases). The CDR3 spans 14 residues. The V gene lost 7 bases and the J gene lost 1 base, with 16 bases spanning the gap. Germline V CDR1 and CDR2: GTSNPN, SVGIG (reference sequence). The CDR3 nucleotides read TGTGCCTCACCCTCGAGACAGACGAACACTGAAGCTTTCTTT. Amino acids: CASPSRQTNTEAFF.

As DNA, the CDR3 is TGCGCCAGCAGCCGCCCGAAACGAGGGAGCGGTAATGAAAAACTGTTTTTT. It yields the protein CASSRPKRGSGNEKLFF. V usage is TRBV4-1 and J usage is TRBJ1-4, with no clear D. Trimming stripped 4 bases from V and 4 bases from J, with 19 bases between. The length of the CDR3 is 17 residues. The germline V gene has CDR1 MGHRA and CDR2 YSYEKL.

This clone was found once. The rearrangement joins TRBV27 to TRBJ1-6; TRBD1 might be the D (6 bases). The V end was cut by 3 bases, the J end by 7 bases, with 10 bases between. The CDR3 spans 14 residues. Germline CDR1 MNHEY, CDR2 SMNVEV (reference sequence). CDR3 sequence reads: CASSFRTENSPLHF. The CDR3 DNA is TGTGCCAGCAGTTTTAGGACAGAAAATTCACCCCTCCACTTT.

CDR3 DNA sequence: TGTGCCAGCAGCCTGACTAGCGGGAGGGCCTCGAAGGAGACCCAGTACTTC. It specifies CASSLTSGRASKETQYF. V gene TRBV27 combines with J gene TRBJ2-5; 14 bases match TRBD2. The length of the CDR3 is 17 residues. Trimming removed 6 bases from V and 5 bases from J; junction bases left unmatched: 11. Germline V CDR1 and CDR2: MNHEY, SMNVEV (reference sequence).

The chain combines TRBV5-1 with TRBJ2-1, with 7 bases matching TRBD1. After removal of 4 bases from V and 6 bases from J, the junction contained 7 bases not matched to a gene. CDR1 is SGHRS and CDR2 is YFSETQ in the germline V gene. The CDR3 sequence is 14 residues long. CDR3 DNA: TGCGCCAGCAGCGGAAATTCAGGGGGCAATGAGCAGTTCTTC. Amino acids: CASSGNSGGNEQFF.

V usage is TRBV4-1 and J usage is TRBJ2-7; 10 positions agree with TRBD2. J lost 5 bases, V lost 4 bases, and 5 bases had no gene match. CDR3 length equals 14 residues. In germline, CDR1 is MGHRA, CDR2 YSYEKL. The CDR3 bases are TGCGCCAGCAGCCCGACTAGCGGGTTAAACGAGCAGTACTTC. This encodes CASSPTSGLNEQYF.